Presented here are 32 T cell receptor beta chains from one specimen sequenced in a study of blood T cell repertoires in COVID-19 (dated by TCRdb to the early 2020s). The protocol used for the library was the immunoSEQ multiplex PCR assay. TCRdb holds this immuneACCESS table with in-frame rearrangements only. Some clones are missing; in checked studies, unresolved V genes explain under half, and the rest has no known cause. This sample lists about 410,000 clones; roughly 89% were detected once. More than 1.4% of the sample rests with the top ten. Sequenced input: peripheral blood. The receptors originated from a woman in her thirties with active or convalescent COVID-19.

CDR3: CASSMGGPNQPQHF. The DNA for the CDR3 is TGTGCCAGTAGTATGGGGGGACCCAATCAGCCCCAGCATTTT. The rearrangement links TRBV19 to TRBJ1-5; the D gene is possibly TRBD1 (5 bases). V was shortened by 3 bases and J by 3 bases, with 9 bases between the two germline ends. The CDR3 consists of 14 residues. Germline CDR1 is LNHDA and CDR2 is SQIVND (reference sequence).

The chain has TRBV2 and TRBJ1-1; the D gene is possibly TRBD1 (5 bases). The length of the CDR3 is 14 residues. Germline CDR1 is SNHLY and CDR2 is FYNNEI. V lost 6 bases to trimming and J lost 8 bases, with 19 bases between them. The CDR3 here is CASRALEGRSEAFF. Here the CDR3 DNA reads TGTGCCAGCAGGGCTTTGGAGGGACGCTCGGAAGCTTTCTTT.

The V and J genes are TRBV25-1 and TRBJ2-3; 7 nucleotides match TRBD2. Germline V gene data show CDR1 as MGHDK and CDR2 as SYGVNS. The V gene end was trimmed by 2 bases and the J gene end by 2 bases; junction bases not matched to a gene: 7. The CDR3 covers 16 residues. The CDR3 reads CASSERASGTTDTQYF. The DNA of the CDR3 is TGTGCCAGCAGTGAAAGGGCTAGCGGAACCACAGATACGCAGTATTTT.

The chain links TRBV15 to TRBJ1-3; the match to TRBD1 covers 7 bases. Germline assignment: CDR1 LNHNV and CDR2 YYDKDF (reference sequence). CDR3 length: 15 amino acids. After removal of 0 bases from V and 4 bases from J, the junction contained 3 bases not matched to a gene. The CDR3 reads CATSRDRTGGNTIYF. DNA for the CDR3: TGTGCCACCAGCAGAGATAGGACAGGCGGAAACACCATATATTTT. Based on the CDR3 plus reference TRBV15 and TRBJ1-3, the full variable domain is DAMVIQNPRYQVTQFGKPVTLSCSQTLNHNVMYWYQQKSSQAPKLLFHYYDKDFNNEADTPDNFQSRRPNTSFCFLDIRSPGLGDTAMYLCATSRDRTGGNTIYFGEGSWLTVV.

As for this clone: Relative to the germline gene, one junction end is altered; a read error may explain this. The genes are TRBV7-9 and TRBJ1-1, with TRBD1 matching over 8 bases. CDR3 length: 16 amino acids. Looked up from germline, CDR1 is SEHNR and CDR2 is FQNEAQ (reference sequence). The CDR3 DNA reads TGTGCCAGCATCTTAGTAACAGGGGGAGCTTCCACTGAAGCTTTCTTT. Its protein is CASILVTGGASTEAFF.

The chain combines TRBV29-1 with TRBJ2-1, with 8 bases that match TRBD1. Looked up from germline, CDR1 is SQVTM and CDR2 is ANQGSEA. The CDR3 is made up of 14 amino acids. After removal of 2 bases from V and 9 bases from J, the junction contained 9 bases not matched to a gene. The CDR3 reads CSVEPQGASSEQFF. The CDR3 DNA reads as TGCAGCGTTGAACCCCAGGGGGCATCCAGTGAGCAGTTCTTC.

This CDR3 reads CASSGTGYEQYF. As DNA, the CDR3 is TGTGCCAGCAGCGGGACAGGGTACGAGCAGTACTTC. This chain links TRBV9 with TRBJ2-7, with 8 positions matching TRBD1. The germline V gene has CDR1 SGDLS and CDR2 YYNGEE. Trimming at V came to 3 bases and at J to 4 bases, leaving 0 bases not matched to a gene. The CDR3 contains 12 residues.

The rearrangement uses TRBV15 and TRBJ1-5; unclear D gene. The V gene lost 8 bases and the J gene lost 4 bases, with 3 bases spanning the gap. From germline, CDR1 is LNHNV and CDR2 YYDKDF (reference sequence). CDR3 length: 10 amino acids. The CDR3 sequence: CATSNQPQHF. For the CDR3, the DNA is TGTGCCACCTCTAATCAGCCCCAGCATTTT.

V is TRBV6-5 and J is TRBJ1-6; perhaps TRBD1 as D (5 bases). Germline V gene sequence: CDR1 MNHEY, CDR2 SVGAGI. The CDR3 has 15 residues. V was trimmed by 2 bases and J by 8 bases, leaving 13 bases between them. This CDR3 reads CASSYASRGDSPLHF. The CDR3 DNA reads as TGTGCCAGCAGTTACGCATCCCGGGGGGATTCACCCCTCCACTTT.

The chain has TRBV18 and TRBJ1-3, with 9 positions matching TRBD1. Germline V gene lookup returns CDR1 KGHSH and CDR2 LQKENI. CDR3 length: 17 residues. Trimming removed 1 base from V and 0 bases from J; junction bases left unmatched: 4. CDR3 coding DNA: TGTGCCAGCTCACCACAAACAGGGGGCGACTCTGGAAACACCATATATTTT. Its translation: CASSPQTGGDSGNTIYF.

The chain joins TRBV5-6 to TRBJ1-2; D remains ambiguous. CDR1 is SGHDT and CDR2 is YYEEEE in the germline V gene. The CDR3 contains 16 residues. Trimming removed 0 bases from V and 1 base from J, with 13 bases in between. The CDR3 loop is CASSLGSSNNNYGYTF. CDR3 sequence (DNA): TGTGCCAGCAGCTTGGGATCTTCCAACAATAACTATGGCTACACCTTC. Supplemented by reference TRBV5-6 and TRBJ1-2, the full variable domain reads DAGVTQSPTHLIKTRGQQVTLRCSPKSGHDTVSWYQQALGQGPQFIFQYYEEEERQRGNFPDRFSGHQFPNYSSELNVNALLLGDSALYLCASSLGSSNNNYGYTFGSGTRLTVV.

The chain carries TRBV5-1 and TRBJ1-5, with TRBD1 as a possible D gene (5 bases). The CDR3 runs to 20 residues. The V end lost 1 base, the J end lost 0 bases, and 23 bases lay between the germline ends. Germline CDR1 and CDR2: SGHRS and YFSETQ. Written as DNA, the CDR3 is TGCGCCAGCAGCTTGATTGTTCCGGGACGGGGGGACCATAGCAATCAGCCCCAGCATTTT. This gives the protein CASSLIVPGRGDHSNQPQHF. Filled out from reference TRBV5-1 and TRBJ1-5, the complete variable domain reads KAGVTQTPRYLIKTRGQQVTLSCSPISGHRSVSWYQQTPGQGLQFLFEYFSETQRNKGNFPGRFSGRQFSNSRSEMNVSTLELGDSALYLCASSLIVPGRGDHSNQPQHFGDGTRLSIL.

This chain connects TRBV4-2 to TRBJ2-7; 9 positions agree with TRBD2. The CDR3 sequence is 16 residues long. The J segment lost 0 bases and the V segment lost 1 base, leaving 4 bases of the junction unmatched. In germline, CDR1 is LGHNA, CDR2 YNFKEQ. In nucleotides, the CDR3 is TGTGCCAGCAGCCAAGGGACTAGCGTGACCTCCTACGAGCAGTACTTC. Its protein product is CASSQGTSVTSYEQYF.

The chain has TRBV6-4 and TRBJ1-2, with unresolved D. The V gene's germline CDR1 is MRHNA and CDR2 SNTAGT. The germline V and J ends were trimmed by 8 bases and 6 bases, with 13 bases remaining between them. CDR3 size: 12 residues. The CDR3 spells CASPENYHGYTF. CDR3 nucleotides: TGTGCCAGCCCTGAAAACTATCATGGCTACACCTTC.

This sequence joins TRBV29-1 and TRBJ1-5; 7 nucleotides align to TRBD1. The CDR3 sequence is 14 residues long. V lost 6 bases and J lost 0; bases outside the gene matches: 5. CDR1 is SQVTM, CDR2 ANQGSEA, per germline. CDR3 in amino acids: CSVRTGNSNQPQHF. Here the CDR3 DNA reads TGCAGCGTAAGGACAGGCAATAGCAATCAGCCCCAGCATTTT.

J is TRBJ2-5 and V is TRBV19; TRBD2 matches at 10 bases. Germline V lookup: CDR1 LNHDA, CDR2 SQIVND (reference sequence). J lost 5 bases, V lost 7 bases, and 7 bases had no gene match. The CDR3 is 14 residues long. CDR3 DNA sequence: TGTGCCAGTATGGCTAGCGGGGGTGTGGAGACCCAGTACTTC. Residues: CASMASGGVETQYF. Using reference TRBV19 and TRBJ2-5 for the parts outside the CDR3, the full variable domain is DGGITQSPKYLFRKEGQNVTLSCEQNLNHDAMYWYRQDPGQGLRLIYYSQIVNDFQKGDIAEGYSVSREKKESFPLTVTSAQKNPTAFYLCASMASGGVETQYFGPGTRLLVL.

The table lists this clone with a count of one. CDR3 residues: CATSGDGGPGELFF. The CDR3 region has the DNA TGTGCCACCAGTGGGGACGGGGGTCCCGGGGAGCTGTTTTTT. The genes are TRBV24-1 and TRBJ2-2, with TRBD2 as a possible D gene (6 bases). The germline V and J ends were trimmed by 5 bases and 6 bases, with 12 bases remaining between them. CDR1 is KGHDR and CDR2 is SFDVKD in the germline V gene. There are 14 residues in the CDR3.

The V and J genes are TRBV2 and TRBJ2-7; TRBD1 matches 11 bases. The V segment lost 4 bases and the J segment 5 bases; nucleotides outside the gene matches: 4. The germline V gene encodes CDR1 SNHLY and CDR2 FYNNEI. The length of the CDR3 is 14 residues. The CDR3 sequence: CASSGTGGKNEQYF. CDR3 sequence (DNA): TGTGCCAGCAGTGGGACAGGGGGCAAGAACGAGCAGTACTTC.

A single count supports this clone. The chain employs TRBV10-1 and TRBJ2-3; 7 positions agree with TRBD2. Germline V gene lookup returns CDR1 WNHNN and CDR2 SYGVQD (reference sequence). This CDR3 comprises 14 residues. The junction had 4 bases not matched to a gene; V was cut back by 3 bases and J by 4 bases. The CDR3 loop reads CASSDAGVADTQYF. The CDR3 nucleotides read TGCGCCAGCAGTGACGCGGGAGTCGCAGATACGCAGTATTTT.

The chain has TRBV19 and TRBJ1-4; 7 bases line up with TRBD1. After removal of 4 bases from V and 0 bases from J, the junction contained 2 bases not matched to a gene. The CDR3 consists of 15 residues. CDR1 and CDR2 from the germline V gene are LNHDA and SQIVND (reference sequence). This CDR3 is CASSRDSATNEKLFF. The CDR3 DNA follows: TGTGCCAGTAGTAGGGACAGTGCAACTAATGAAAAACTGTTTTTT.

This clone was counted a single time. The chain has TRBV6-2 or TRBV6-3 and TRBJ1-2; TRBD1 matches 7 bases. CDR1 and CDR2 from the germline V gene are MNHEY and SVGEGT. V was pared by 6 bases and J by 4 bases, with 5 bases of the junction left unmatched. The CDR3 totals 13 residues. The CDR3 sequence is CASSLTGLYGYTF. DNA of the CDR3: TGTGCCAGCAGCCTGACAGGGCTCTATGGCTACACCTTC.

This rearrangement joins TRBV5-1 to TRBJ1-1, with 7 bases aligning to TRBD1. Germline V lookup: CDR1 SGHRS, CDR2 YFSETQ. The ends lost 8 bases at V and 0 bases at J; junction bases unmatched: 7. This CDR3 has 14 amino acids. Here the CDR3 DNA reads TGCGCCAGAGACAGGGTACCGATGAACACTGAAGCTTTCTTT. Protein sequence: CARDRVPMNTEAFF.

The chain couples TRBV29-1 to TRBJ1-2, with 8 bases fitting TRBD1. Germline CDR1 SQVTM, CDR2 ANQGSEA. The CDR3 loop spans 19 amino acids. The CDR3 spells CKPNEAGGMMWRTNYGYTF. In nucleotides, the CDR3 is TGCAAACCTAATGAGGCAGGGGGCATGATGTGGCGAACTAACTATGGCTACACCTTC.

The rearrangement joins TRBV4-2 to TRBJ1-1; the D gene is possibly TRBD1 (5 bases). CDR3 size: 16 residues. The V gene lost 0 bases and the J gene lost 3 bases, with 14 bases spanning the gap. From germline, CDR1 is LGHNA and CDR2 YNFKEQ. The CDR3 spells CASSQDYWGADTEAFF. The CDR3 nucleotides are TGTGCCAGCAGCCAAGATTATTGGGGCGCGGACACTGAAGCTTTCTTT.

The CDR3 here is CASSYSGRMNTEAFF. The CDR3 nucleotides read TGTGCCAGCAGTTATAGCGGCAGGATGAACACTGAAGCTTTCTTT. This chain joins TRBV6-5 and TRBJ1-1; D is unresolved. Germline CDR1 is MNHEY and CDR2 is SVGAGI. V was cut by 3 bases and J by 0 bases, with 11 bases left in between. The CDR3 has 15 amino acids.

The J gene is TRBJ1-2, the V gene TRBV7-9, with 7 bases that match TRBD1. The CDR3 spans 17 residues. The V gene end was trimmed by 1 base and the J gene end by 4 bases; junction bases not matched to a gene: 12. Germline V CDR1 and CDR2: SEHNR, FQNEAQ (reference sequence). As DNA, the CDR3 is TGTGCCAGCAGCTTAGGGGGGGCCGGGACAGCCCTCTATGGCTACACCTTC. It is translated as CASSLGGAGTALYGYTF.

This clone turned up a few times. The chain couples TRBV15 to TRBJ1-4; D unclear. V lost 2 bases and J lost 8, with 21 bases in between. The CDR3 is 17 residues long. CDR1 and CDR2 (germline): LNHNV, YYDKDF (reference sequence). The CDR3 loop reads CATSRLERRPSGEKLFF. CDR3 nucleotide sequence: TGTGCCACCAGCAGACTAGAGAGGAGACCCTCGGGGGAAAAACTGTTTTTT.

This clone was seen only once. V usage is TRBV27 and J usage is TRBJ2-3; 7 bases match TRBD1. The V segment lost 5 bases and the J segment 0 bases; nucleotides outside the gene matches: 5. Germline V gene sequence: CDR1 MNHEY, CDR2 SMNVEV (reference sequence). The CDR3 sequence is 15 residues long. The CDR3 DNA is TGTGCCAGCAGTCAAGGGGGACAGAGCACAGATACGCAGTATTTT. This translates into CASSQGGQSTDTQYF.

The CDR3 DNA is TGTGCCAGCAGCACTGGACTAGCGGGGCCCCAAGAGACCCAGTACTTC. Protein: CASSTGLAGPQETQYF. The genes are TRBV7-2 and TRBJ2-5; 12 nucleotides agree with TRBD2. Germline CDR1 and CDR2: SGHTA and FQGNSA. The CDR3 extends over 16 amino acids. The V and J ends lost 5 bases and 1 base, in that order; junction bases with no gene match: 5.

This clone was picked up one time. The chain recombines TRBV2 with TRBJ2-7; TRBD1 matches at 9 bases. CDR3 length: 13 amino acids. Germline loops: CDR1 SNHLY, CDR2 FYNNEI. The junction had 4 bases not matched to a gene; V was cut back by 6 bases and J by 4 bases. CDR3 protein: CASRGQGRYEQYF. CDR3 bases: TGTGCCAGCAGGGGACAGGGAAGATACGAGCAGTACTTC.

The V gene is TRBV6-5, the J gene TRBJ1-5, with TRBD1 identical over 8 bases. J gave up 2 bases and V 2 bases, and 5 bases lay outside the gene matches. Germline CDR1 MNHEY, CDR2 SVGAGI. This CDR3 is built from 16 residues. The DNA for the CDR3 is TGTGCCAGCAGTTACGGCAGGGGGCTAGGCAATCAGCCCCAGCATTTT. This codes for CASSYGRGLGNQPQHF.

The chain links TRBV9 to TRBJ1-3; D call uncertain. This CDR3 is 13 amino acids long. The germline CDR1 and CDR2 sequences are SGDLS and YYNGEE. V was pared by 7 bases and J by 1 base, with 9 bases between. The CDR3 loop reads CASRGGSGNTIYF. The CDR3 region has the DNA TGTGCCAGCCGGGGTGGATCTGGAAACACCATATATTTT.